Below, 15 T cell receptor beta chains from the same sample are listed, as sequenced in a study of OX40 agonist ivuxolimab in advanced cancers. Generated by immunoSEQ multiplex PCR, the TCRdb table keeps only in-frame clones and is missing some. The table records approximately 60,000 clones, approximately 89% of them present only once. The sequenced sample was CD4+ or CD8+ T cells sorted from blood, obtained in a trial of the OX40 agonist ivuxolimab. The receptors shown here come from an adult with an advanced solid tumor such as melanoma, head and neck, liver or kidney cancer.

V and J are TRBV2 and TRBJ1-2; D is ambiguous. Germline V lookup: CDR1 SNHLY, CDR2 FYNNEI. CDR3 length: 14 residues. With 6 bases removed from V and 4 bases from J, the gap between germline ends came to 15 bases. Written as DNA, the CDR3 is TGTGCCAGCAGGGGTTACAGCCTCAGCTATGGCTACACCTTC. Translation: CASRGYSLSYGYTF.

The V call is TRBV7-2, the J call TRBJ2-5; 9 nucleotides line up with TRBD1. The CDR3 has 15 amino acids. Trimming cost V 3 bases and J 1 base; bases outside gene matches: 3. In germline, CDR1 is SGHTA, CDR2 FQGNSA. The CDR3 coding sequence is TGTGCCAGCAGCTTGGACAGGGGAATCCAAGAGACCCAGTACTTC. It translates to CASSLDRGIQETQYF.

The chain couples TRBV19 to TRBJ2-6, with TRBD1 matching 7 bases. CDR3 length: 19 amino acids. Per germline, CDR1 LNHDA and CDR2 SQIVND (reference sequence). Losses at the gene ends were 6 bases for V and 0 bases for J; bases not matched to a gene: 14. CDR3 sequence reads: CASSPSGTALFSGANVLTF. The CDR3 DNA reads TGTGCCAGTAGCCCATCCGGGACAGCGCTTTTCTCTGGGGCCAACGTCCTGACTTTC.

The genes are TRBV7-3 and TRBJ1-6, with 7 bases matching TRBD1. The CDR3 length is 15 residues. Trimming cost V 6 bases and J 7 bases; bases outside gene matches: 9. Germline V gives CDR1 SGHTA, CDR2 FQGTGA. In DNA form, the CDR3 reads TGTGCCAGCAGATTCGAGACAGGGTTCAATTCACCCCTCCACTTT. Translated, it gives CASRFETGFNSPLHF. Using reference TRBV7-3 and TRBJ1-6 for the parts outside the CDR3, the full variable domain is GAGVSQTPSNKVTEKGKYVELRCDPISGHTALYWYRQSLGQGPEFLIYFQGTGAADDSGLPNDRFFAVRPEGSVSTLKIQRTERGDSAVYLCASRFETGFNSPLHFGNGTRLTVT.

J is TRBJ1-2 and V is TRBV19; 7 nucleotides match TRBD1. Germline V lookup: CDR1 LNHDA, CDR2 SQIVND (reference sequence). The CDR3 has 16 amino acids. The V gene end was trimmed by 3 bases and the J gene end by 1 base; junction bases not matched to a gene: 8. CDR3 DNA: TGTGCCAGTAGTATTCTGACAGGGAGGTATAACTATGGCTACACCTTC. This codes for CASSILTGRYNYGYTF.

The J gene is TRBJ2-4, the V gene TRBV5-1, with D unresolved. The germline CDR1 and CDR2 sequences are SGHRS and YFSETQ. The CDR3 has 14 residues. The germline V and J ends were trimmed by 0 bases and 6 bases, with 10 bases remaining between them. CDR3 DNA: TGCGCCAGCAGCTTGGAACCAGTGGGAAACATTCAGTACTTC. This sequence encodes CASSLEPVGNIQYF.

This chain joins TRBV13 and TRBJ1-6, with TRBD1 matching over 10 bases. The CDR3 totals 16 residues. CDR1 and CDR2 from the germline V gene are PRHDT and FYEKMQ (reference sequence). V trimming: 5 bases; J trimming: 4 bases; junction bases outside the gene matches: 5. DNA for the CDR3: TGTGCCAGCAGCCTAACGGGACAGGGGTATAATTCACCCCTCCACTTT. Its translation: CASSLTGQGYNSPLHF.

The V call is TRBV10-3, the J call TRBJ2-1; D is possibly TRBD1 or TRBD2 (5 bases each). V was trimmed by 8 bases and J by 7 bases, leaving 12 bases between them. This CDR3 has 12 amino acids. Germline-derived CDR1 and CDR2 are ENHRY and SYGVKD. CDR3 in amino acids: CAIRGRENEQFF. In DNA, the CDR3 is TGTGCCATCCGGGGACGAGAGAATGAGCAGTTCTTC.

The rearrangement joins TRBV4-1 to TRBJ1-4; TRBD1 is a possible D gene (6 bases). The V end lost 4 bases, the J end lost 7 bases, and 25 bases lay between the germline ends. The germline V gene encodes CDR1 MGHRA and CDR2 YSYEKL. This CDR3 region has 18 residues. In DNA form, the CDR3 reads TGCGCCAGCAGCCCTCAGGGGTATCGGTCAGGGGTGGGTGAAAAACTGTTTTTT. Protein sequence: CASSPQGYRSGVGEKLFF.

This chain uses TRBV9 with TRBJ2-6; D possibly uses TRBD1 or TRBD2 (6 bases each). The length of the CDR3 is 15 residues. Trimming shortened V by 3 bases and J by 2 bases, and 9 bases separated the two germline ends. The V gene's germline CDR1 is SGDLS and CDR2 YYNGEE. The CDR3 coding sequence is TGTGCCAGCAGCGAGGGGGGCGCTGGGGCCAACGTCCTGACTTTC. This gives the protein CASSEGGAGANVLTF.

V usage is TRBV18 and J usage is TRBJ1-1; TRBD1 might be the D (5 bases). Germline values: CDR1 KGHSH, CDR2 LQKENI. This CDR3 contains 12 residues. The V gene lost 4 bases and the J gene lost 6 bases, with 9 bases spanning the gap. The CDR3 is CASSQGLAEAFF. CDR3 DNA: TGTGCCAGCTCACAGGGGTTGGCTGAAGCTTTCTTT.

This rearrangement joins TRBV7-8 to TRBJ2-1, with D unresolved. CDR1 SGHVS and CDR2 FQNEAQ come from the germline V gene. The CDR3 loop spans 14 amino acids. The V end was cut by 1 base, the J end by 2 bases, with 6 bases between. CDR3 sequence (DNA): TGTGCCAGCAGCTTAGAAAGAGCCTACAATGAGCAGTTCTTC. Translated: CASSLERAYNEQFF.

This chain links TRBV6-6 with TRBJ2-7, with a weak D call TRBD1 (5 bases). Germline V gene data show CDR1 as MNHNY and CDR2 as SVGAGI (reference sequence). Trimming took off 5 bases at V and 4 bases at J, with 15 bases between the two ends. The CDR3 spans 14 residues. DNA of the CDR3: TGTGCCAGCAGTACAGGACAAAACCCTTACGAGCAGTACTTC. It is translated as CASSTGQNPYEQYF.

This clone turned up a few times. This chain joins TRBV6-1 and TRBJ1-1; TRBD1 might be the D (6 bases). Per germline, CDR1 MNHNS and CDR2 SASEGT. Trimming took off 5 bases at V and 1 base at J, with 11 bases between the two ends. The CDR3 is made up of 14 amino acids. CDR3 in amino acids: CASSRTVQNTEAFF. The DNA of the CDR3 is TGTGCCAGCAGTCGGACAGTACAGAACACTGAAGCTTTCTTT.

V is TRBV13 and J is TRBJ2-3, with a possible D match to TRBD1 (6 bases). Trimming removed 3 bases from V and 1 base from J, with 14 bases in between. This CDR3 has 16 residues. Germline values: CDR1 PRHDT, CDR2 FYEKMQ (reference sequence). This chain's CDR3 is CASSLNGQMGTDTQYF. CDR3 nucleotides: TGTGCCAGCAGCTTGAATGGACAGATGGGCACAGATACGCAGTATTTT.